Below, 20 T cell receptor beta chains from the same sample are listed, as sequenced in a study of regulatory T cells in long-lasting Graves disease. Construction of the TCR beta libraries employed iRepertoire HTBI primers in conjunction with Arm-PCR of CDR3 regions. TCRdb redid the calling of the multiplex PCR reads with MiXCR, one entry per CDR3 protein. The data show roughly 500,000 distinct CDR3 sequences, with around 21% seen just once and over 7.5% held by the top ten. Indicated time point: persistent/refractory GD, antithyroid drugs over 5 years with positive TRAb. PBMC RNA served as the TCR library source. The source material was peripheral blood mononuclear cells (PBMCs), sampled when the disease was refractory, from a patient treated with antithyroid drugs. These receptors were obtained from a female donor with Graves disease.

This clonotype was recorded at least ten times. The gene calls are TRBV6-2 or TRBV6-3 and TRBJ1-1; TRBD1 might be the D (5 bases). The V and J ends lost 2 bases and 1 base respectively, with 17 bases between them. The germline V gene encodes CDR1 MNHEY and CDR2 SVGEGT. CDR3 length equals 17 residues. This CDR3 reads CASSYPAPGTANTEAFF. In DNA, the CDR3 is TGTGCCAGCAGTTACCCCGCCCCCGGGACGGCGAACACTGAAGCTTTCTTT.

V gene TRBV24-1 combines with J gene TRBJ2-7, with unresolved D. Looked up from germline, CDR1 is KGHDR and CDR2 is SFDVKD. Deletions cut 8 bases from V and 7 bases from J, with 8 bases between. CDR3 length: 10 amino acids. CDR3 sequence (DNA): TGTGCCACCAACCGACGGGAGCAGTACTTC. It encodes CATNRREQYF.

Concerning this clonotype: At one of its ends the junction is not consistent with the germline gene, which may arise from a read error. The CDR3 coding sequence is TGCAGTGCAAGAGCCCCCTTGCGGGAGCTGTTTTTT. It is translated as CSARAPLRELFF. This chain uses TRBV20-1 with TRBJ2-2; D is unclear. Germline-derived CDR1 and CDR2 are DFQATT and SNEGSKA (reference sequence). This CDR3 is built from 12 residues.

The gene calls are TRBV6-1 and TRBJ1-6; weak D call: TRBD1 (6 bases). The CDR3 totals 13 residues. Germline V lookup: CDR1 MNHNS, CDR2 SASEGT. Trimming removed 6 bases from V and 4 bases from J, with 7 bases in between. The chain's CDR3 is CASRQGYNSPLHF. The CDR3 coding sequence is TGTGCCAGCAGACAGGGTTATAATTCACCCCTCCACTTT.

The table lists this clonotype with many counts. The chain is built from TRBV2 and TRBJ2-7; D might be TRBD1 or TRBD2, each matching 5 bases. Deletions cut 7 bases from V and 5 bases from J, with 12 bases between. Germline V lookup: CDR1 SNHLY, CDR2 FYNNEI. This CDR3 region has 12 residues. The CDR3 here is CASNGGPDEQYF. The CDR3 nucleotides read TGTGCCAGCAATGGGGGTCCGGACGAGCAGTACTTC.

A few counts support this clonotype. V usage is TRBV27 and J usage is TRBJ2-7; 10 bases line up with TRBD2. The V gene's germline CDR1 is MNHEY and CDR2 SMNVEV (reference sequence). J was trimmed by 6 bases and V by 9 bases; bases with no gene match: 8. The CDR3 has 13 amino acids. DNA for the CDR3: TGTGCCAGTAAATTAGCGGGAGGAAGCGAGCAGTACTTC. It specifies CASKLAGGSEQYF.

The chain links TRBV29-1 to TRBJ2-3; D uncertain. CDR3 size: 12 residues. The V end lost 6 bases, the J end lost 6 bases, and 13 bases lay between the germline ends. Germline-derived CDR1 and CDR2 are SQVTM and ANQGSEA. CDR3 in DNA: TGCAGCGTCAACCGGGCCCGGGATACGCAGTATTTT. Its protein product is CSVNRARDTQYF.

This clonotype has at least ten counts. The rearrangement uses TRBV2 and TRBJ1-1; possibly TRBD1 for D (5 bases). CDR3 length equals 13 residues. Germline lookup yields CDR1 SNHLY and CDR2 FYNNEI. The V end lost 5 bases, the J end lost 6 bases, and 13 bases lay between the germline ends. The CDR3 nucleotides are TGTGCCAGCAGTTCGGGACCTCATTCTGAAGCTTTCTTT. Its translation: CASSSGPHSEAFF.

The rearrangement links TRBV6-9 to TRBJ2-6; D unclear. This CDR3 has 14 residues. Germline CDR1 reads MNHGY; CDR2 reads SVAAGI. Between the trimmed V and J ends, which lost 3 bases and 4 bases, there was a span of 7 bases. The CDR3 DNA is TGTGCCAGCAGTTACGCCGGGGGGGCCAACGTCCTGACTTTC. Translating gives CASSYAGGANVLTF.

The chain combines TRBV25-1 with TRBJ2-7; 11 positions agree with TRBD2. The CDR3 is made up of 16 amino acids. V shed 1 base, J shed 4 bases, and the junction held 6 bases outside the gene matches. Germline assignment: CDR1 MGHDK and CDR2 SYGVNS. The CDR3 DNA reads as TGTGCCAGCAGTGAATTTGCGACTAGCGGGATATACGAGCAGTACTTC. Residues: CASSEFATSGIYEQYF.

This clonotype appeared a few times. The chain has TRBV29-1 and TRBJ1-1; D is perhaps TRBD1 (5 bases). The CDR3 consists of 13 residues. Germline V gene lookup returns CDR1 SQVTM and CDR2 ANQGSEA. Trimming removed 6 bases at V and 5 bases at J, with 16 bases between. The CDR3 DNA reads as TGCAGCGTGTACGGGACGACAGAGACTGAAGCTTTCTTT. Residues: CSVYGTTETEAFF.

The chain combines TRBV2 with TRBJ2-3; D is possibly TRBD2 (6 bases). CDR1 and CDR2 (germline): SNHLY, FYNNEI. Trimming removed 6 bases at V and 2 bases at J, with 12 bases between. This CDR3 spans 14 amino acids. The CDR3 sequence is CASRAGPYTDTQYF. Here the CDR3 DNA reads TGTGCCAGCAGGGCGGGACCGTACACAGATACGCAGTATTTT.

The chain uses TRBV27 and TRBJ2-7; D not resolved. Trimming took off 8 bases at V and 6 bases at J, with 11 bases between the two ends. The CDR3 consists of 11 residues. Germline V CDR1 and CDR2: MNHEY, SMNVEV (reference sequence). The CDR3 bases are TGTGCCAGCGGCAGAGTCCTCGAGCAGTACTTC. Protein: CASGRVLEQYF.

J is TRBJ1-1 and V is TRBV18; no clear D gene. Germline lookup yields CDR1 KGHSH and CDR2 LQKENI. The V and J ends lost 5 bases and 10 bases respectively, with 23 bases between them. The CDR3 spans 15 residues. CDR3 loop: CASSSDSWTPLGAFF. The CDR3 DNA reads TGTGCCAGCTCATCCGATTCATGGACGCCCTTAGGAGCTTTCTTT.

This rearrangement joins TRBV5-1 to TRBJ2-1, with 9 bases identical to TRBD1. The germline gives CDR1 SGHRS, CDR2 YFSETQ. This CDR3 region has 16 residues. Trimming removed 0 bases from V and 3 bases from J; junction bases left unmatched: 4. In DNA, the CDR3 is TGCGCCAGCAGCTTGGTATCGACAGGGGGCTACAATGAGCAGTTCTTC. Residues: CASSLVSTGGYNEQFF. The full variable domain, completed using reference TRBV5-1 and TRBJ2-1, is KAGVTQTPRYLIKTRGQQVTLSCSPISGHRSVSWYQQTPGQGLQFLFEYFSETQRNKGNFPGRFSGRQFSNSRSEMNVSTLELGDSALYLCASSLVSTGGYNEQFFGPGTRLTVL.

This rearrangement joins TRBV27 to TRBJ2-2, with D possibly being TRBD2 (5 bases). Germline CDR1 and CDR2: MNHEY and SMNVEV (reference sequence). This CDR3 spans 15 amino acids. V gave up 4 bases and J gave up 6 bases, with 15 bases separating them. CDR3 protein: CASSSRPPRAGELFF. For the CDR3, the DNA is TGTGCCAGCAGTTCCCGACCACCGCGGGCCGGGGAGCTGTTTTTT.

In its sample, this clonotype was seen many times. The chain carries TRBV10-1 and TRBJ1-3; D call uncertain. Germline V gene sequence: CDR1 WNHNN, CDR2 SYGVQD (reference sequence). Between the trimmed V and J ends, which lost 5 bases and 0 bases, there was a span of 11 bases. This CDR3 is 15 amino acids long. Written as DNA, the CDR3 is TGCGCCAGCAGTTCGATCGAATCCTCTGGAAACACCATATATTTT. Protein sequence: CASSSIESSGNTIYF.

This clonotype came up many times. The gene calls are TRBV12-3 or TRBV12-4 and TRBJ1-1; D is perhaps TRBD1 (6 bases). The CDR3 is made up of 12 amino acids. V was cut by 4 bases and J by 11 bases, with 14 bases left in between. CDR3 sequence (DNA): TGTGCCAGCAGTTCCGGACAGATCATGGCTTTCTTT. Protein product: CASSSGQIMAFF.

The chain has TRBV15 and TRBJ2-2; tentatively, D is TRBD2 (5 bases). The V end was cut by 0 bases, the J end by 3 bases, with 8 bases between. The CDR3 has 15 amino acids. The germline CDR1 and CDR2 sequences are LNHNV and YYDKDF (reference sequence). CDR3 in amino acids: CATSREGSDTGELFF. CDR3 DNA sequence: TGTGCCACCAGCAGAGAAGGGAGTGACACCGGGGAGCTGTTTTTT.

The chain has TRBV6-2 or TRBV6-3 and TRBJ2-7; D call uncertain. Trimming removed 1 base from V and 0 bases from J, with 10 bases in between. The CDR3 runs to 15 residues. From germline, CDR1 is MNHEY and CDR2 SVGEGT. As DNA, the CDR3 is TGTGCCAGCAGTTACTTCGGTCCTAGCTCCTACGAGCAGTACTTC. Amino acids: CASSYFGPSSYEQYF.